What follows is one T cell receptor (beta chain) and its context. The target antigen is unknown. V dropped 7 bases and J dropped 8; count of bases not matched to a gene: 16. The CDR3 sequence is 15 residues long. This sample stems from a study of Graves' ophthalmopathy and Graves' hyperthyroidism. Study results and limitations: Most expanded thyroid clonotypes above 0.001 frequency also appeared in blood.

Amplification of TCR beta CDR3 regions used RNA transcripts. HTBI primers were used in a first-round RT-PCR, which preceded a second-round multiplex PCR. MiXCR, run by TCRdb on the multiplex PCR reads, gives a single entry per CDR3 protein. The sample contains around 400,000 distinct CDR3 sequences, roughly 21% of which appear only once. The receptor was derived from a woman aged 18-29 years with stable Graves' hyperthyroidism. The V gene is TRBV12-3 or TRBV12-4, the J gene TRBJ1-2, with TRBD1 identical over 7 bases. The sequenced sample was peripheral blood. The CDR3 DNA follows: TGTGCCAGCAATCCAACCGGGACAGCAATAGGAGGCTACACCTTC. Its protein is CASNPTGTAIGGYTF.